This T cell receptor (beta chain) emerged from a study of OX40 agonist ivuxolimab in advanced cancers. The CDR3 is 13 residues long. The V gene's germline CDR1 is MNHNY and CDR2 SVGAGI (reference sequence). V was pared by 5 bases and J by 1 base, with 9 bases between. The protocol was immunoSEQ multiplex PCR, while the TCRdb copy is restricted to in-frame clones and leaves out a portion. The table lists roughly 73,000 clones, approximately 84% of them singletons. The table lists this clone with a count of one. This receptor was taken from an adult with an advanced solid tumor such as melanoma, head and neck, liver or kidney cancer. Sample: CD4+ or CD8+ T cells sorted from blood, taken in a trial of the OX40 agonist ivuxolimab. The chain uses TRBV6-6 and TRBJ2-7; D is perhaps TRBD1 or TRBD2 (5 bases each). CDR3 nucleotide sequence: TGTGCCAGCAGTGAGGGGACGTCCTACGAGCAGTACTTC. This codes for CASSEGTSYEQYF.